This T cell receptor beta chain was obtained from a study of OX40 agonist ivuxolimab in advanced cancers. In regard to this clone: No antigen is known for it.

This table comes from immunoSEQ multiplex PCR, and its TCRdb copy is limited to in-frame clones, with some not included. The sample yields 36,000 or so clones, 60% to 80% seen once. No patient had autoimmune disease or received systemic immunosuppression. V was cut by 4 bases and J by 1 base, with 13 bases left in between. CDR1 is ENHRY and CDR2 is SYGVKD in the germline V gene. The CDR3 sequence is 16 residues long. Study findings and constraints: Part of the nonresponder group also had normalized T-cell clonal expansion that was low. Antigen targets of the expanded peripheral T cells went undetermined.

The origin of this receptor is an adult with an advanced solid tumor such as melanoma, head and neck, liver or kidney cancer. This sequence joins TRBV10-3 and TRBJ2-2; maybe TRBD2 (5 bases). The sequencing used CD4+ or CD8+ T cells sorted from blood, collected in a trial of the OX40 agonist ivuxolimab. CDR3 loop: CAISGRTQRNTGELFF. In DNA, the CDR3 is TGTGCCATCAGTGGGAGGACCCAGAGGAACACCGGGGAGCTGTTTTTT.